The present T cell receptor beta chain was sequenced within a study of identical twins. There were only healthy Caucasians among the donors. TCRdb processed the 5' RACE reads anew with MiXCR; each CDR3 protein has one entry. The sample has 350,000 to 450,000 distinct CDR3 sequences, roughly 20% seen once; the top ten hold around 10%. The germline V and J ends were trimmed by 8 bases and 4 bases, with 21 bases remaining between them. There are 15 residues in the CDR3. CDR1 SGHVS and CDR2 FQNEAQ come from the germline V gene. This clonotype was found a few times. Its matching antigen is unknown. Study-wide results and caveats: Twin pairs had excess sharing that was weaker in beta out-of-frame sequences.

The receptor was derived from a man aged 50-59 years in good health. The chain joins TRBV7-8 to TRBJ2-7, with D unclear. Material for sequencing was naive T cells sorted from blood. The CDR3 region is CASYPGRARSYEQYF. CDR3 coding DNA: TGTGCCAGCTACCCTGGTCGGGCCAGATCGTACGAGCAGTACTTC. Together with reference TRBV7-8 and TRBJ2-7, the CDR3 gives the full variable domain: GAGVSQSPRYKVAKRGQDVALRCDPISGHVSLFWYQQALGQGPEFLTYFQNEAQLDKSGLPSDRFFAERPEGSVSTLKIQRTQQEDSAVYLCASYPGRARSYEQYFGPGTRLTVT.